The 31 T cell receptor beta chains reported below all come from one sample, sequenced in a study of blood T cell repertoires in COVID-19. Measured with immunoSEQ multiplex PCR; TCRdb has only the in-frame clones, and not every one. The sample has around 160,000 clones, 80% seen once. The source material was peripheral blood. These receptors all stem from a man in his sixties with active or convalescent COVID-19.

V and J are TRBV19 and TRBJ1-2; tentatively, D is TRBD1 (6 bases). Germline V gene sequence: CDR1 LNHDA, CDR2 SQIVND (reference sequence). CDR3 size: 13 residues. The V end was cut by 6 bases, the J end by 5 bases, with 13 bases between. CDR3 in amino acids: CASRGDTVYGYTF. The CDR3 DNA reads as TGTGCCAGTAGGGGGGACACGGTTTATGGCTACACCTTC. Combining the CDR3 with reference TRBV19 and TRBJ1-2 gives the whole variable domain DGGITQSPKYLFRKEGQNVTLSCEQNLNHDAMYWYRQDPGQGLRLIYYSQIVNDFQKGDIAEGYSVSREKKESFPLTVTSAQKNPTAFYLCASRGDTVYGYTFGSGTRLTVV.

The chain uses TRBV6-2 or TRBV6-3 and TRBJ1-5; TRBD1 agrees at 7 bases. J lost 7 bases, V lost 4 bases, and 7 bases had no gene match. This CDR3 spans 14 amino acids. In germline, CDR1 is MNHEY, CDR2 SVGEGT. CDR3 nucleotide sequence: TGTGCCAGCAGTTCAACAGGGGATCGGCAGCCCCAGCATTTT. Its translation is CASSSTGDRQPQHF.

This chain joins TRBV10-3 and TRBJ2-3; a possible D gene is TRBD2 (5 bases). The CDR3 contains 12 residues. The germline gives CDR1 ENHRY, CDR2 SYGVKD. Trimming took off 8 bases at V and 6 bases at J, with 12 bases between the two ends. For the CDR3, the DNA is TGTGCCATCGGGAGAGAAAGGGATACGCAGTATTTT. Residues: CAIGRERDTQYF.

The genes are TRBV5-1 and TRBJ2-7; D might be TRBD2 (5 bases). CDR3 length equals 15 residues. V was clipped by 4 bases and J by 3 bases, with 17 bases between them. Germline CDR1 is SGHRS and CDR2 is YFSETQ. The CDR3 DNA is TGCGCCAGCAGCCTTGGAATCCGGGAATACTACGAGCAGTACTTC. This gives the protein CASSLGIREYYEQYF. Full variable domain (missing parts from reference TRBV5-1 and TRBJ2-7): KAGVTQTPRYLIKTRGQQVTLSCSPISGHRSVSWYQQTPGQGLQFLFEYFSETQRNKGNFPGRFSGRQFSNSRSEMNVSTLELGDSALYLCASSLGIREYYEQYFGPGTRLTVT.

J is TRBJ2-5 and V is TRBV9; 7 bases map to TRBD1. The CDR3 length is 15 residues. Germline values: CDR1 SGDLS, CDR2 YYNGEE. V shed 3 bases and J 1 base; nucleotides not matched to a gene: 6. CDR3 DNA sequence: TGTGCCAGCAGCGCACGGGACAGCCTCCAAGAGACCCAGTACTTC. Encoded protein: CASSARDSLQETQYF.

The CDR3 here is CASSGAPARNTEAFF. The CDR3 nucleotides read TGTGCCAGCAGTGGAGCGCCGGCGAGGAACACTGAAGCTTTCTTT. The gene calls are TRBV25-1 and TRBJ1-1; D is unclear. Looked up from germline, CDR1 is MGHDK and CDR2 is SYGVNS. The CDR3 consists of 15 residues. V was trimmed by 4 bases and J by 1 base, leaving 13 bases between them.

This chain links TRBV5-1 with TRBJ2-5, with D perhaps matching TRBD1 (5 bases). The CDR3 is 15 amino acids. The germline V gene encodes CDR1 SGHRS and CDR2 YFSETQ. Trimming pared 4 bases from V and 1 base from J, leaving 14 bases between. The CDR3 coding sequence is TGCGCCAGCAGCACCCTAGGGGCGTTCCAAGAGACCCAGTACTTC. Its translation is CASSTLGAFQETQYF.

In this sample, this clone turned up a few times. V is TRBV11-3 and J is TRBJ2-7, with TRBD2 matching 8 bases. CDR3 length: 16 amino acids. CDR1 SGHNT and CDR2 YENEEA come from the germline V gene. J was trimmed by 6 bases and V by 4 bases; bases with no gene match: 14. This CDR3 is CASSYRTGTRVGEQYF. In DNA, the CDR3 is TGTGCCAGCAGCTACCGGACCGGGACTAGAGTGGGCGAGCAGTACTTC. Using reference TRBV11-3 and TRBJ2-7 for the parts outside the CDR3, the full variable domain is EAGVVQSPRYKIIEKKQPVAFWCNPISGHNTLYWYLQNLGQGPELLIRYENEEAVDDSQLPKDRFSAERLKGVDSTLKIQPAELGDSAVYLCASSYRTGTRVGEQYFGPGTRLTVT.

This chain connects TRBV7-8 to TRBJ1-4; 8 bases agree with TRBD1. This CDR3 is built from 16 residues. With 4 bases clipped from V and 1 base from J, the junction kept 5 bases outside the gene matches. Per germline, CDR1 SGHVS and CDR2 FQNEAQ. CDR3 amino acids: CASSYGQGITNEKLFF. The DNA of the CDR3 is TGTGCCAGCAGCTACGGACAGGGAATAACTAATGAAAAACTGTTTTTT.

V is TRBV10-3 and J is TRBJ2-5; 10 bases are a match to TRBD2. V gave up 2 bases and J gave up 4 bases; unmatched junction bases: 1. This CDR3 is built from 14 residues. Germline assignment: CDR1 ENHRY and CDR2 SYGVKD. The CDR3, as DNA: TGTGCCATCAGTGAGAGGACTAGCGGAGAGACCCAGTACTTC. Protein: CAISERTSGETQYF.

V and J are TRBV28 and TRBJ1-6; 9 bases are shared with TRBD1. The CDR3 length is 16 residues. Germline lookup yields CDR1 MDHEN and CDR2 SYDVKM. Trimming cost V 6 bases and J 4 bases; bases outside gene matches: 7. The CDR3 nucleotides read TGTGCCAGCAGGCTACAGGGGGCGCGGTATAATTCACCCCTCCACTTT. Protein sequence: CASRLQGARYNSPLHF.

The chain is built from TRBV21-1 and TRBJ2-7; the listed D gene, TRBD2, was not tested against the DNA. TRBV21-1 counts as a pseudogene. The CDR3 is made up of 15 amino acids. CDR3 residues: CASSTSGTKGYEQYF. The CDR3 nucleotides are TGTGCCAGCAGCACTTCCGGGACTAAAGGCTACGAGCAGTACTTC.

J is TRBJ2-7 and V is TRBV2; D unresolved. Germline V lookup: CDR1 SNHLY, CDR2 FYNNEI. V was shortened by 2 bases and J by 2 bases, with 4 bases between the two germline ends. The CDR3 runs 12 residues. CDR3 sequence reads: CASSENTYEQYF. As DNA, the CDR3 is TGTGCCAGCAGTGAAAACACCTACGAGCAGTACTTC.

The gene calls are TRBV10-3 and TRBJ1-5; D is ambiguous. Trimming cost V 0 bases and J 6 bases, with 9 bases left between them. Germline lookup yields CDR1 ENHRY and CDR2 SYGVKD. The CDR3 contains 14 residues. The CDR3 coding sequence is TGTGCCATCAGTGAGTCACTAAGGAGTCAGCCCCAGCATTTT. Its protein product is CAISESLRSQPQHF.

The rearrangement links TRBV7-9 to TRBJ2-7; 12 nucleotides match TRBD2. Per germline, CDR1 SEHNR and CDR2 FQNEAQ (reference sequence). Germline trimming cut 4 bases from V and 2 bases from J; bases unmatched to any gene: 3. The CDR3 runs to 15 residues. The CDR3 reads CASSSASGRAYEQYF. CDR3 bases: TGTGCCAGCAGCTCAGCTAGCGGGAGGGCCTACGAGCAGTACTTC.

This chain connects TRBV6-6 to TRBJ2-6; TRBD1 aligns across 7 bases. CDR1 and CDR2 from the germline V gene are MNHNY and SVGAGI (reference sequence). Trimming at V came to 6 bases and at J to 0 bases, leaving 17 bases not matched to a gene. This CDR3 comprises 20 residues. CDR3 sequence reads: CASSSEGQLTLFSGANVLTF. The CDR3 DNA reads as TGTGCCAGCAGCTCCGAGGGACAGCTCACTTTATTCTCTGGGGCCAACGTCCTGACTTTC.

This rearrangement joins TRBV6-1 to TRBJ1-2; possible D gene TRBD1, 6 bases. Trimming removed 1 base at V and 0 bases at J, with 15 bases between. The CDR3 sequence is 17 residues long. Germline CDR1 reads MNHNS; CDR2 reads SASEGT. CDR3 DNA: TGTGCCAGCAGTGAAGGGCAGGGGCCTGTAACTAACTATGGCTACACCTTC. Translation: CASSEGQGPVTNYGYTF.

The gene calls are TRBV6-2 or TRBV6-3 and TRBJ2-1, with TRBD2 as a possible D gene (5 bases). The CDR3 sequence is 15 residues long. Trimming took off 4 bases at V and 2 bases at J, with 12 bases between the two ends. Germline CDR1 reads MNHEY; CDR2 reads SVGEGT. CDR3 coding DNA: TGTGCCAGCAGTTCTGGACTGGCTACCTACAATGAGCAGTTCTTC. This gives the protein CASSSGLATYNEQFF.

The table lists this clone with a few counts. The chain carries TRBV7-9 and TRBJ2-7, with a possible D match to TRBD2 (5 bases). The V gene's germline CDR1 is SEHNR and CDR2 FQNEAQ (reference sequence). V shed 4 bases and J shed 0 bases, with 19 bases lying between them. The CDR3 length is 17 residues. The CDR3 nucleotides are TGTGCCAGCAGCTGGGAGCGGATTAGCGACCTCTCCTACGAGCAGTACTTC. It yields the protein CASSWERISDLSYEQYF.

This clone was seen ten or more times. The rearrangement joins TRBV3-1 (or the pseudogene TRBV3-2) to TRBJ2-3, with 10 bases identical to TRBD2. The junction had 11 bases not matched to a gene; V was cut back by 4 bases and J by 4 bases. CDR1 LGHDT and CDR2 YNNKEL come from the germline V gene (reference sequence). The CDR3 covers 17 residues. This chain's CDR3 is CASSRRGAGGSPDTQYF. DNA of the CDR3: TGTGCCAGCAGCCGAAGAGGAGCGGGAGGGAGCCCAGATACGCAGTATTTT.

The rearrangement uses TRBV7-8 and TRBJ1-1, with a weak D call TRBD1 (6 bases). V dropped 1 base and J dropped 3 bases, with 9 bases sitting between them. This CDR3 region has 14 residues. Germline V lookup: CDR1 SGHVS, CDR2 FQNEAQ. This CDR3 reads CASSLVGGDTEAFF. In DNA, the CDR3 is TGTGCCAGCAGCTTAGTAGGGGGGGACACTGAAGCTTTCTTT.

This clone was detected only a few times. V gene TRBV12-5 combines with J gene TRBJ2-1, with 13 bases aligning to TRBD2. Trimming at V came to 6 bases and at J to 6 bases, leaving 5 bases not matched to a gene. This CDR3 spans 15 amino acids. Germline V CDR1 and CDR2: LGHNT, FRNRAP. CDR3 in DNA: TGTGCTAGTGGCCGAACTAGCGGGAGGGCCAATGAGCAGTTCTTC. It yields the protein CASGRTSGRANEQFF.

This chain connects TRBV24-1 to TRBJ2-7, with TRBD1 matching over 8 bases. The V gene's germline CDR1 is KGHDR and CDR2 SFDVKD. This CDR3 comprises 17 residues. V was pared by 2 bases and J by 5 bases, with 13 bases of the junction left unmatched. The CDR3 DNA reads TGTGCCACCAGTGATTCCGGGGCCAGGGGGCTTCTGGACGAGCAGTACTTC. Protein product: CATSDSGARGLLDEQYF.

This clone has just a few counts. The V gene is TRBV29-1, the J gene TRBJ2-5; D is unresolved. V lost 3 bases and J 1 base, leaving 9 bases between the germline ends. From germline, CDR1 is SQVTM and CDR2 ANQGSEA. CDR3 length: 13 amino acids. The CDR3 DNA follows: TGCAGCGTTGAGGCCCAGGTCCAAGAGACCCAGTACTTC. Its translation is CSVEAQVQETQYF.

The chain couples TRBV5-4 to TRBJ2-1; 11 bases are a match to TRBD1. The V gene's germline CDR1 is SGHNT and CDR2 YYREEE (reference sequence). The CDR3 covers 15 residues. Losses at the gene ends were 4 bases for V and 9 bases for J; bases not matched to a gene: 9. The CDR3 bases are TGTGCCAGCAGCCGACCGGGACAGGGGGGAGGTGAGCAGTTCTTC. It specifies CASSRPGQGGGEQFF.

The CDR3 DNA reads TGTGCCAGCCGCCCCCTCTGGCCGCCCCAGCATTTT. It yields the protein CASRPLWPPQHF. J is TRBJ1-5 and V is TRBV6-6; unclear D gene. With 8 bases removed from V and 9 bases from J, the gap between germline ends came to 14 bases. Per the germline V gene, CDR1 is MNHNY and CDR2 is SVGAGI (reference sequence). There are 12 residues in the CDR3.

V usage is TRBV9 and J usage is TRBJ1-2, with unresolved D. The CDR3 contains 12 residues. Germline V gives CDR1 SGDLS, CDR2 YYNGEE. Between the trimmed V and J ends, which lost 0 bases and 4 bases, there was a span of 4 bases. DNA of the CDR3: TGTGCCAGCAGCGTAGGTCTCTATGGCTACACCTTC. It is translated as CASSVGLYGYTF.

The CDR3 DNA is TGTGCCAGCAGTGGGTGGTGGGAGCAGAGCAATCAGCCCCAGCATTTT. Its protein is CASSGWWEQSNQPQHF. The rearrangement uses TRBV6-1 and TRBJ1-5, with no clear D. Looked up from germline, CDR1 is MNHNS and CDR2 is SASEGT. CDR3 length: 16 residues. V was clipped by 4 bases and J by 1 base, with 14 bases between them.

This clone was seen just once. V and J are TRBV3-1 (or the pseudogene TRBV3-2) and TRBJ1-2; TRBD1 might be the D (5 bases). Looked up from germline, CDR1 is LGHDT and CDR2 is YNNKEL (reference sequence). V was shortened by 2 bases and J by 2 bases, with 21 bases between the two germline ends. This CDR3 spans 18 amino acids. The CDR3 DNA is TGTGCCAGCAGCCAATTGGGAGGAACTGCCGGGACCAACTATGGCTACACCTTC. This gives the protein CASSQLGGTAGTNYGYTF.

There are a few counts of this clone. This chain uses TRBV19 with TRBJ2-5, with D maybe TRBD2 (5 bases). The CDR3 is made up of 13 amino acids. CDR1 and CDR2 from the germline V gene are LNHDA and SQIVND (reference sequence). Trimming shortened V by 3 bases and J by 7 bases, and 12 bases separated the two germline ends. CDR3 coding DNA: TGTGCCAGTAGTATCTCCCTCGGGGTGACCCAGTACTTC. Its protein is CASSISLGVTQYF.

The V and J genes are TRBV21-1 and TRBJ1-1; TRBD1 was called by the table and not checked on the DNA. TRBV21-1 is deemed a pseudogene. The CDR3 covers 15 residues. The DNA of the CDR3 is TGTGCCAGCAGCAAAGAGGAGGCAGGGGTAGCTGAAGCTTTCTTT. Its protein is CASSKEEAGVAEAFF.